Shown below are 17 T cell receptor beta chains from a single sample sequenced in a study of blood T cell repertoires in COVID-19. Sequenced by immunoSEQ multiplex PCR; TCRdb stores in-frame clones only, minus some. The data contain under 300,000 clones, around 92% of them singletons. Material for sequencing was PBMCs or T cells enriched from blood (not recorded which). All receptors come from a woman in her fifties or sixties who had recovered from COVID-19.

The chain has TRBV27 and TRBJ2-7; possibly TRBD1 for D (6 bases). Trimming pared 3 bases from V and 3 bases from J, leaving 18 bases between. Germline CDR1 is MNHEY and CDR2 is SMNVEV (reference sequence). CDR3 length: 16 amino acids. The CDR3 nucleotides read TGTGCCAGCAGTTTTTCCGGTGGGACACGGATCTACGAGCAGTACTTC. Translating gives CASSFSGGTRIYEQYF.

As concerns this clone: The sample carries other DNA sequences with the same CDR3. The chain links TRBV5-1 to TRBJ1-5; a weak D match, TRBD1 (6 bases). CDR1 SGHRS and CDR2 YFSETQ come from the germline V gene. Trimming left V 0 bases short and J 4 bases short, with 11 bases between. This CDR3 has 15 residues. The CDR3 DNA reads TGCGCCAGCAGCTTGGGCCCCCAGGGGAATCAGCCCCAGCATTTT. Its protein is CASSLGPQGNQPQHF.

This clone occurred many times. The chain is built from TRBV4-1 and TRBJ2-1; 11 bases align to TRBD2. The V segment lost 3 bases and the J segment 9 bases; nucleotides outside the gene matches: 7. The germline CDR1 and CDR2 sequences are MGHRA and YSYEKL. The CDR3 is made up of 15 amino acids. The CDR3 spells CASSQELAGAREQFF. The CDR3 region has the DNA TGCGCCAGCAGCCAGGAACTAGCGGGGGCTCGTGAGCAGTTCTTC.

This rearrangement joins TRBV7-2 to TRBJ2-7; 8 bases are a match to TRBD1. Germline V lookup: CDR1 SGHTA, CDR2 FQGNSA. V shed 5 bases and J 3 bases; nucleotides not matched to a gene: 12. This CDR3 contains 16 residues. CDR3 DNA sequence: TGTGCCAGCAGCCCGTCGACAGGGGCGATACTCTACGAGCAGTACTTC. Translated: CASSPSTGAILYEQYF.

CDR3 in amino acids: CASSLYGTGSYNEQFF. CDR3 sequence (DNA): TGTGCCAGCAGCTTATACGGTACGGGATCCTACAATGAGCAGTTCTTC. This chain connects TRBV7-2 to TRBJ2-1; possibly TRBD2 for D (5 bases). The CDR3 is 16 residues long. The V end lost 2 bases, the J end lost 1 base, and 12 bases lay between the germline ends. Germline CDR1 is SGHTA and CDR2 is FQGNSA.

The gene calls are TRBV5-1 and TRBJ1-1, with D possibly being TRBD1 (5 bases). The CDR3 length is 14 residues. Germline V lookup: CDR1 SGHRS, CDR2 YFSETQ. V shed 0 bases and J shed 4 bases, with 10 bases lying between them. The CDR3 DNA reads as TGCGCCAGCAGCTTGGTGGGGGGAGGCACTGAAGCTTTCTTT. Translation gives CASSLVGGGTEAFF.

The chain carries TRBV11-2 and TRBJ2-1; 7 bases line up with TRBD1. The CDR3 runs to 15 residues. The J segment lost 2 bases and the V segment lost 2 bases, leaving 3 bases of the junction unmatched. Germline loops: CDR1 SGHAT, CDR2 FQNNGV. CDR3 region: CASSLRQGPYNEQFF. CDR3 DNA: TGTGCCAGCAGCTTAAGACAGGGACCCTACAATGAGCAGTTCTTC.

The chain joins TRBV9 to TRBJ2-7; weak D call: TRBD2 (5 bases). Germline V CDR1 and CDR2: SGDLS, YYNGEE. The CDR3 runs 15 residues. Trimming took 0 bases from V and 4 from J, leaving 14 bases between them. The CDR3 loop reads CASSVAPGIEYEQYF. CDR3 in DNA: TGTGCCAGCAGCGTAGCACCGGGAATTGAGTACGAGCAGTACTTC.

This clone is a singleton in its sample. The genes are TRBV13 and TRBJ2-7, with 10 bases matching TRBD2. CDR1 and CDR2 (germline): PRHDT, FYEKMQ (reference sequence). V shed 0 bases and J 2 bases; nucleotides not matched to a gene: 13. The CDR3 spans 19 residues. In nucleotides, the CDR3 is TGTGCCAGCAGCTTAGGCGGGTGGAGCGGGGGGGCAATGACCTACGAGCAGTACTTC. This sequence encodes CASSLGGWSGGAMTYEQYF.

The chain joins TRBV6-1 to TRBJ1-6, with D uncertain. V dropped 2 bases and J dropped 10 bases, with 12 bases sitting between them. This CDR3 region has 14 residues. Germline V lookup: CDR1 MNHNS, CDR2 SASEGT. The CDR3 is CASSESRRGSPLHF. The CDR3, as DNA: TGTGCCAGCAGTGAATCACGTCGAGGGTCACCCCTCCACTTT.

V gene TRBV7-6 combines with J gene TRBJ2-6; maybe TRBD2 (5 bases). Germline V CDR1 and CDR2: SGHVS, FNYEAQ. Trimming took 5 bases from V and 1 from J, leaving 12 bases between them. There are 16 residues in the CDR3. The CDR3, as DNA: TGTGCCAGCAGCCGCTTCTCGGGGTCTGGGGCCAACGTCCTGACTTTC. It is translated as CASSRFSGSGANVLTF.

The V call is TRBV28, the J call TRBJ2-7, with D perhaps TRBD2 (5 bases). The V gene lost 6 bases and the J gene lost 2 bases, with 17 bases spanning the gap. The CDR3 covers 15 residues. The V gene's germline CDR1 is MDHEN and CDR2 SYDVKM. CDR3 residues: CASSWGEDGAYEQYF. CDR3 coding DNA: TGTGCCAGCAGCTGGGGTGAGGACGGGGCCTACGAGCAGTACTTC.

The gene calls are TRBV30 and TRBJ1-2; D is unclear. Per the germline V gene, CDR1 is GTSNPN and CDR2 is SVGIG (reference sequence). With 4 bases removed from V and 5 bases from J, the gap between germline ends came to 14 bases. The CDR3 length is 13 residues. Here the CDR3 DNA reads TGTGCCTGGATCTCGCGGGTGGGGTATGGCTACACCTTC. This encodes CAWISRVGYGYTF.

The V gene is TRBV3-1 (or the pseudogene TRBV3-2), the J gene TRBJ2-7, with a tentative D call TRBD2 (5 bases). From germline, CDR1 is LGHDT and CDR2 YNNKEL (reference sequence). The CDR3 runs 15 residues. V dropped 2 bases and J dropped 7 bases, with 18 bases sitting between them. This CDR3 is CASSQSFGPTGEQYF. CDR3 sequence (DNA): TGTGCCAGCAGCCAATCATTCGGGCCAACGGGGGAGCAGTACTTC.

V usage is TRBV4-1 and J usage is TRBJ2-1, with 7 bases identical to TRBD2. CDR1 and CDR2 from the germline V gene are MGHRA and YSYEKL. This CDR3 contains 16 residues. V shed 3 bases and J 9 bases; nucleotides not matched to a gene: 14. Here the CDR3 DNA reads TGCGCCAGCAGCCATGTCTGGACTAGAGTTTCCCGTGAGCAGTTCTTC. It encodes CASSHVWTRVSREQFF.

The gene calls are TRBV3-1 (or the pseudogene TRBV3-2) and TRBJ2-4; the D gene is possibly TRBD1 (6 bases). Germline V gene data show CDR1 as LGHDT and CDR2 as YNNKEL (reference sequence). The CDR3 runs to 17 residues. The V and J ends lost 1 base and 1 base respectively, with 14 bases between them. CDR3 nucleotides: TGTGCCAGCAGCCAAGGGATACTCCAGGGGGCCAAAAACATTCAGTACTTC. Encoded protein: CASSQGILQGAKNIQYF.

This sequence joins TRBV6-5 and TRBJ2-7, with D possibly being TRBD2 (5 bases). Germline values: CDR1 MNHEY, CDR2 SVGAGI. There are 15 residues in the CDR3. Trimming removed 5 bases at V and 3 bases at J, with 17 bases between. The CDR3 reads CASSTPKEANYEQYF. The CDR3 DNA sequence: TGTGCCAGCAGTACACCGAAGGAGGCGAACTACGAGCAGTACTTC.